This T cell receptor (beta chain) was retrieved from a study of T cell repertoires in aging, cancer and after chemotherapy. Study summary: Paired samples before and after chemotherapy came from glioblastoma patients receiving temozolomide-based therapy.

A mixed TRB-A/B primer pool amplified rearranged TRB by multiplex touch-down PCR. TCRdb used MiXCR to reprocess the multiplex PCR reads, holding one entry per CDR3 protein. The data show 2,300 or so distinct CDR3 sequences, roughly three fifths seen once. As regards this clonotype: The antigen is undetermined.

The germline CDR1 and CDR2 sequences are MNHEY and SMNVEV (reference sequence). V gave up 2 bases and J gave up 4 bases, with 3 bases separating them. The length of the CDR3 is 11 residues. Study-wide findings and caveats: Immunological memory after chemotherapy cannot be judged from the repertoire data. Compared with age-matched healthy donors, untreated hematological or solid cancer patients showed higher blood TCR clonality.

TCR beta rearrangements were amplified from peripheral blood genomic DNA. Sequencing input: blood. This receptor was taken from a human donor with a solid tumor. The genes are TRBV27 and TRBJ2-7; D not certain. The CDR3: CASSLGYEQYF. The CDR3 DNA sequence: TGTGCCAGCAGTTTAGGTTACGAGCAGTACTTC.